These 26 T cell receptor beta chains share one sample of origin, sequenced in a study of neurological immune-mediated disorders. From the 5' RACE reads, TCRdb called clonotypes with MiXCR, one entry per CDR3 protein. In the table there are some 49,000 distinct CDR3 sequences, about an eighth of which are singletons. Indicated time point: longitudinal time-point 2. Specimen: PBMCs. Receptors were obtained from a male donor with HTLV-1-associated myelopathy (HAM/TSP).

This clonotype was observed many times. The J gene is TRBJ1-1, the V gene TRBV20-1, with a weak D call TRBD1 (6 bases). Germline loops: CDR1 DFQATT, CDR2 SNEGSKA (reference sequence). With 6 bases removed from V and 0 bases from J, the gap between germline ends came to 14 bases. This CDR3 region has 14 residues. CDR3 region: CSASGGQLNTEAFF. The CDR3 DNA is TGCAGTGCCTCTGGCGGACAGCTGAACACTGAAGCTTTCTTT.

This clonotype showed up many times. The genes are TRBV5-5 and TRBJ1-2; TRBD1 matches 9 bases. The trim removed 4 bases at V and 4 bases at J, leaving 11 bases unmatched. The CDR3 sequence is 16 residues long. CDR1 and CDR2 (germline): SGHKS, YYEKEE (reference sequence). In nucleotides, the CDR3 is TGTGCCAGCAGCATCTTAGGACAGGGGCACGGCTATGGCTACACCTTC. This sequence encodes CASSILGQGHGYGYTF. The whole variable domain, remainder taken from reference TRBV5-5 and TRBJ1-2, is DAGVTQSPTHLIKTRGQQVTLRCSPISGHKSVSWYQQVLGQGPQFIFQYYEKEERGRGNFPDRFSARQFPNYSSELNVNALLLGDSALYLCASSILGQGHGYGYTFGSGTRLTVV.

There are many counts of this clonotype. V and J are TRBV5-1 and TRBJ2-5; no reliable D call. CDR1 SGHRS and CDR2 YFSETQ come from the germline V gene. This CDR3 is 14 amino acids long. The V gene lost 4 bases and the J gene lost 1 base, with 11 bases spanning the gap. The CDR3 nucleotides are TGCGCCAGCAGCCCGCAGAGTCCCCAAGAGACCCAGTACTTC. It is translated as CASSPQSPQETQYF.

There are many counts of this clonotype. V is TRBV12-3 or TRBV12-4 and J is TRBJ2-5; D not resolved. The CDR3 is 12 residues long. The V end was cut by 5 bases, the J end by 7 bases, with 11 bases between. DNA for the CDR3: TGTGCCAGCAGTCGAGGTATAGGGACCCAGTACTTC. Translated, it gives CASSRGIGTQYF.

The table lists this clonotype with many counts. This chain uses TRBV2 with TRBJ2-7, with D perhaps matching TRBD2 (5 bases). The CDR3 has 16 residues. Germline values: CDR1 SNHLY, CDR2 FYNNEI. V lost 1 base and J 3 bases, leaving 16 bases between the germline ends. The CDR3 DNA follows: TGTGCCAGCAGTGAAGATAGCTCCGGGATGGGCTACGAGCAGTACTTC. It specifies CASSEDSSGMGYEQYF.

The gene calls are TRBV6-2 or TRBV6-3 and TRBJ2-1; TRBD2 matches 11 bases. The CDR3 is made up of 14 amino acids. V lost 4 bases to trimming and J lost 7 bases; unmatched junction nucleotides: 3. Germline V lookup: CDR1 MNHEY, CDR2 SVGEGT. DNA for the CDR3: TGTGCCAGCAGTTCTAGCGGGGGGCGAAATGAGCAGTTCTTC. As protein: CASSSSGGRNEQFF.

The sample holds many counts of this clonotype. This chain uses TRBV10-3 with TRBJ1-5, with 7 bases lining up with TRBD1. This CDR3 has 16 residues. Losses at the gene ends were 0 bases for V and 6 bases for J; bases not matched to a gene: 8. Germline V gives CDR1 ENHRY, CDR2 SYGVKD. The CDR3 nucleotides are TGTGCCATCAGTGAGTCAGGGACCCAGGGGGGTCAGCCCCAGCATTTT. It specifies CAISESGTQGGQPQHF.

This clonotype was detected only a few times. The CDR3 is CAIDRDSNQPQHF. The CDR3 DNA follows: TGTGCCATCGACCGGGACAGCAATCAGCCCCAGCATTTT. This chain joins TRBV28 and TRBJ1-5; TRBD1 is a possible D gene (5 bases). With 10 bases removed from V and 1 base from J, the gap between germline ends came to 11 bases. CDR1 MDHEN and CDR2 SYDVKM come from the germline V gene. CDR3 size: 13 residues. The whole variable domain, filled in from reference TRBV28 and TRBJ1-5, reads DVKVTQSSRYLVKRTGEKVFLECVQDMDHENMFWYRQDPGLGLRLIYFSYDVKMKEKGDIPEGYSVSREKKERFSLILESASTNQTSMYLCAIDRDSNQPQHFGDGTRLSIL.

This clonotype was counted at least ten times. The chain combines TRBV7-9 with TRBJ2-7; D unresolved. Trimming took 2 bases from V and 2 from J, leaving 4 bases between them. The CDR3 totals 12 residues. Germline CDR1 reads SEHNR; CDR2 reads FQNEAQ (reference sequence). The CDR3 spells CASSLRTYEQYF. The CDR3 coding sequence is TGTGCCAGCAGCTTACGCACCTACGAGCAGTACTTC.

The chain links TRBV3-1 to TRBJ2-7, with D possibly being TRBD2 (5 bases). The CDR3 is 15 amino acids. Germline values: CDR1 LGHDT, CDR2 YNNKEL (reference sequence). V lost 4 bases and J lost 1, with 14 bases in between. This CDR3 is CASSPSGVMSYEQYF. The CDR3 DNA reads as TGTGCCAGCAGCCCCTCCGGGGTTATGTCCTACGAGCAGTACTTC.

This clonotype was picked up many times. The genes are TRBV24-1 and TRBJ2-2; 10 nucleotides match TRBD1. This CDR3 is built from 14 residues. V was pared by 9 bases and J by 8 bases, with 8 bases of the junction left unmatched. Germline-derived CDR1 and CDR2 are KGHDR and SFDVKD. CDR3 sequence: CATRDRGIAGELFF. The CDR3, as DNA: TGTGCCACCCGGGACAGGGGAATTGCAGGGGAGCTGTTTTTT.

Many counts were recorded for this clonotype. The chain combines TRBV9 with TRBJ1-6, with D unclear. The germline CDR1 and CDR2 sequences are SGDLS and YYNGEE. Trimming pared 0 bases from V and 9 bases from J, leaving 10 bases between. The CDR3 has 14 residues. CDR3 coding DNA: TGTGCCAGCAGCGTAGGGCCCAATACTTCACCCCTCCACTTT. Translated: CASSVGPNTSPLHF.

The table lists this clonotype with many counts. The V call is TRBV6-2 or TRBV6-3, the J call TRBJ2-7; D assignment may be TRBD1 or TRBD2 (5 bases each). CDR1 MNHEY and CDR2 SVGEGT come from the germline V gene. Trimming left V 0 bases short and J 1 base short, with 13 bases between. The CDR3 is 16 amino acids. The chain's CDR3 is CASSYSRDGASYEQYF. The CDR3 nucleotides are TGTGCCAGCAGTTACTCGAGGGACGGAGCTTCCTACGAGCAGTACTTC.

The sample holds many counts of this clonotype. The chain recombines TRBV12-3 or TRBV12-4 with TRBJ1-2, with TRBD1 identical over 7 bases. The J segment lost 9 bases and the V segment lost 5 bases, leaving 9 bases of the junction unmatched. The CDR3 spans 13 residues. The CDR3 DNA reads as TGTGCCAGCAGTCCCACCCGACAGGGAAGCTACACCTTC. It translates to CASSPTRQGSYTF.

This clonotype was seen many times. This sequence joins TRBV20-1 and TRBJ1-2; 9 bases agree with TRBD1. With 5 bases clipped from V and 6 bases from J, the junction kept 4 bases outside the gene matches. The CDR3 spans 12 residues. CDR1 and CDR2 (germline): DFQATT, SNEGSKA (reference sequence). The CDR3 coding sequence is TGCAGTGCTTACCGGGACAGGGATGGCTACACCTTC. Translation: CSAYRDRDGYTF.

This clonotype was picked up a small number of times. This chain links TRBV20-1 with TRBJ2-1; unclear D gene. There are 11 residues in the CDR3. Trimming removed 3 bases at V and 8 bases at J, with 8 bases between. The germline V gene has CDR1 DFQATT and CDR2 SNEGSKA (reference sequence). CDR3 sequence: CSASRRDEQFF. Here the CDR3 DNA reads TGCAGTGCTAGTCGACGCGATGAGCAGTTCTTC.

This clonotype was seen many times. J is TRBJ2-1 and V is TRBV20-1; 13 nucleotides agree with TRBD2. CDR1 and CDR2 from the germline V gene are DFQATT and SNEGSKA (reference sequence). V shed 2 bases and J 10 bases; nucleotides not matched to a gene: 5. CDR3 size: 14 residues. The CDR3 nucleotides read TGCAGTGCTAGAAGACTAGCGGGGGGCTCGGAGCAGTTCTTC. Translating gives CSARRLAGGSEQFF.

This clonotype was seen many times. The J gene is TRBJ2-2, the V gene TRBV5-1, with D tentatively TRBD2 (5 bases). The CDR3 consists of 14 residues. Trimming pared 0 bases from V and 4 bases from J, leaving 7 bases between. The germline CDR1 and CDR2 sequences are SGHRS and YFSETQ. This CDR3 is CASSLGGPTGELFF. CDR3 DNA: TGCGCCAGCAGCTTGGGAGGGCCCACCGGGGAGCTGTTTTTT.

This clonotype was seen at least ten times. DNA of the CDR3: TGCAGCGTTGAAATGGGGGATACGCAGTATTTT. Translating gives CSVEMGDTQYF. V is TRBV29-1 and J is TRBJ2-3; D call uncertain. Germline V gene lookup returns CDR1 SQVTM and CDR2 ANQGSEA. Trimming pared 2 bases from V and 6 bases from J, leaving 6 bases between. The CDR3 covers 11 residues.

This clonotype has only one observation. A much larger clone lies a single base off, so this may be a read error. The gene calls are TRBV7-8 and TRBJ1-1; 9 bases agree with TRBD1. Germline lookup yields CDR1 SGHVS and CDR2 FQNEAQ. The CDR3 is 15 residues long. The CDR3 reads CVSSPRDRVGTEAFF. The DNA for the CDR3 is TGTGTCAGCAGCCCGAGGGACAGGGTCGGGACTGAAGCTTTCTTT. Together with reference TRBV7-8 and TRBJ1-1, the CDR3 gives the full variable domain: GAGVSQSPRYKVAKRGQDVALRCDPISGHVSLFWYQQALGQGPEFLTYFQNEAQLDKSGLPSDRFFAERPEGSVSTLKIQRTQQEDSAVYLCVSSPRDRVGTEAFFGQGTRLTVV.

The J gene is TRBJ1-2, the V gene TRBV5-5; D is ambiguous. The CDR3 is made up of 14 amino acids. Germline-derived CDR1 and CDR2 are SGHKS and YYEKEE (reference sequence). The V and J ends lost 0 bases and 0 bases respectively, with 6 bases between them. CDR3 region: CASSLGVPNYGYTF. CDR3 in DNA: TGTGCCAGCAGCTTGGGGGTCCCTAACTATGGCTACACCTTC.

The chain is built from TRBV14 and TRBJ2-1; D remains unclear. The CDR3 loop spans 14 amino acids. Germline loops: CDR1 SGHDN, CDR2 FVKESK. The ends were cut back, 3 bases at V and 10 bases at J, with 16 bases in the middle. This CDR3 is CASSHVVTDREQFF. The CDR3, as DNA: TGTGCCAGCAGCCACGTCGTGACCGACCGAGAGCAGTTCTTC.

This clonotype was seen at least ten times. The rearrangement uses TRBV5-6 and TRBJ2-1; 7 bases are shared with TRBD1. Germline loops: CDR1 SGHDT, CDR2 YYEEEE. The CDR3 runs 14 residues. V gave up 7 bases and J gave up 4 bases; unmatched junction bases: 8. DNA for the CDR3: TGTGCCAGCCTCCGAGGGGGCTATTACAATGAGCAGTTCTTC. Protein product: CASLRGGYYNEQFF. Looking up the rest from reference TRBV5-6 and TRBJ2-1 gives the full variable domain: DAGVTQSPTHLIKTRGQQVTLRCSPKSGHDTVSWYQQALGQGPQFIFQYYEEEERQRGNFPDRFSGHQFPNYSSELNVNALLLGDSALYLCASLRGGYYNEQFFGPGTRLTVL.

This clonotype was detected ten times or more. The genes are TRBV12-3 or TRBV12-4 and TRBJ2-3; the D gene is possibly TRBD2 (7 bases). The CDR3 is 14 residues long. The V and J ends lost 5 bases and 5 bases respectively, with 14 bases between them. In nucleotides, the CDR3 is TGTGCCAGCAGTCTCGGGGGGCGCGGAGATACGCAGTATTTT. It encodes CASSLGGRGDTQYF.

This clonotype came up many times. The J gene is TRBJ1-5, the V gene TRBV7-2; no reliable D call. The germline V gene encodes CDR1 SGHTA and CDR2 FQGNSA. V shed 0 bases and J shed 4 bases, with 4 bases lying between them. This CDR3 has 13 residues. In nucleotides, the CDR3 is TGTGCCAGCAGCTTAGCGTGGAATCAGCCCCAGCATTTT. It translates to CASSLAWNQPQHF.

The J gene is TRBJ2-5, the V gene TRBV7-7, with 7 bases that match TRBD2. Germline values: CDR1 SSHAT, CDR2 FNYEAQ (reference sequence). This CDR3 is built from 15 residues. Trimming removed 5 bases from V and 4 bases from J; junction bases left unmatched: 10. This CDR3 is CASSPTGGSGETQYF. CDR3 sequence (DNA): TGTGCCAGCAGCCCGACGGGGGGATCGGGAGAGACCCAGTACTTC.